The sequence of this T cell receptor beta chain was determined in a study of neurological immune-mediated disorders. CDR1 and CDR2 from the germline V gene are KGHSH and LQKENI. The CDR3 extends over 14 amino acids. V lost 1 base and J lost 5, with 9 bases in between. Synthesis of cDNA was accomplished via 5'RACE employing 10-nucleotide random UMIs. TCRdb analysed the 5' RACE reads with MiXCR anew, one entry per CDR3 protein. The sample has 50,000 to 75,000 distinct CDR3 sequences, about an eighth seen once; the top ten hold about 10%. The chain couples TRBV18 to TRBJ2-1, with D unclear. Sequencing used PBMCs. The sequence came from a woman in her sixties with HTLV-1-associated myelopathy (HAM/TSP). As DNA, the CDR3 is TGTGCCAGCTCACCACTTGGCCAACACAATGAGCAGTTCTTC. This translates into CASSPLGQHNEQFF.